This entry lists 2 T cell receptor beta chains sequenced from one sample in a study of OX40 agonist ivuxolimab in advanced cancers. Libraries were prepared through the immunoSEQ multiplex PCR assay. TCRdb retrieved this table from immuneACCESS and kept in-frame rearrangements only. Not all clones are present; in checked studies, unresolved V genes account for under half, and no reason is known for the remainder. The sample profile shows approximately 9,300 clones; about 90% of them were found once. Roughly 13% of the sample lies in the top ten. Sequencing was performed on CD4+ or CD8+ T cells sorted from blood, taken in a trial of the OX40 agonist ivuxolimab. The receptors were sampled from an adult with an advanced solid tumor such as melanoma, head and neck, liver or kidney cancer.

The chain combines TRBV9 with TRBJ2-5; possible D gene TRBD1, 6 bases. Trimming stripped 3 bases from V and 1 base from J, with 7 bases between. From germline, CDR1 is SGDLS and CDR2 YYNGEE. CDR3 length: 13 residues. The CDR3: CASSETGQETQYF. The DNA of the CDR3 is TGTGCCAGCAGCGAGACAGGCCAAGAGACCCAGTACTTC.

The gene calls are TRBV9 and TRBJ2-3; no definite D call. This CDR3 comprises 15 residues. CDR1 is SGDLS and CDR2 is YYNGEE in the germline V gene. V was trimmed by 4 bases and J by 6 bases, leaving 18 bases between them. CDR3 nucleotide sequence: TGTGCCAGCAGCCCCCAGTCCCGCCCGAAGGATACGCAGTATTTT. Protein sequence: CASSPQSRPKDTQYF.